One and the same sample provided the 9 T cell receptor beta chains below, sequenced in a study of vaccination and CD4 T cells after COVID-19. These receptors are not linked to any known antigen. Treatment defined: approximately nine-day PBMC culture with coronavirus spike peptide pools or control peptides (ViraFEST assay). An unexposed donor provided the CD4+ T cells, which were collected before the COVID-19 pandemic (2011-2018). With the Oncomine TCR Beta short-read assay, DNA from cultured CD4+ T cells was sequenced. TCRdb reprocessed the PCR reads via MiXCR and lists one record per CDR3 protein. The sample yields around 6,600 distinct CDR3 sequences, 25% to 30% seen once. The specimen was CD4+ T cells from blood, cultured in vitro. The receptor set was obtained from a human donor in good health.

This clonotype was picked up a small number of times. This chain joins TRBV20-1 and TRBJ2-2, with unresolved D. This CDR3 comprises 14 residues. Trimming left V 0 bases short and J 4 bases short, with 9 bases between. Germline assignment: CDR1 DFQATT and CDR2 SNEGSKA (reference sequence). The CDR3 nucleotides read TGCAGTGCTAGAGATGTGAGGTCCACCGGGGAGCTGTTTTTT. As protein: CSARDVRSTGELFF.

The sample holds a few counts of this clonotype. This sequence joins TRBV7-6 and TRBJ2-5, with TRBD2 matching 12 bases. The CDR3 length is 15 residues. Germline V gene sequence: CDR1 SGHVS, CDR2 FNYEAQ. The junction had 5 bases not matched to a gene; V was cut back by 4 bases and J by 5 bases. CDR3 in DNA: TGTGCCAGCAGCTCTAGCGGGGGGGCCTACGAGACCCAGTACTTC. Translation: CASSSSGGAYETQYF.

A few counts support this clonotype. The chain carries TRBV12-3 or TRBV12-4 and TRBJ1-2; D ambiguous. The CDR3 consists of 15 residues. The ends were cut back, 5 bases at V and 2 bases at J, with 15 bases in the middle. CDR3 nucleotide sequence: TGTGCCAGCAGTCCCTATTCGACGGGGAACTATGGCTACACCTTC. It translates to CASSPYSTGNYGYTF.

The rearrangement uses TRBV19 and TRBJ1-5, with TRBD1 matching 9 bases. Germline V CDR1 and CDR2: LNHDA, SQIVND (reference sequence). The CDR3 has 16 residues. V gave up 4 bases and J gave up 3 bases; unmatched junction bases: 7. The CDR3 nucleotides read TGTGCCAGTAGTACCCGCGGGACAGGGAACAATCAGCCCCAGCATTTT. As protein: CASSTRGTGNNQPQHF.

The CDR3 sequence: CASSQEENEQFF. As DNA, the CDR3 is TGTGCCAGCAGCCAAGAGGAAAATGAGCAGTTCTTC. This rearrangement joins TRBV4-2 to TRBJ2-1, with D unresolved. From germline, CDR1 is LGHNA and CDR2 YNFKEQ. Trimming stripped 0 bases from V and 7 bases from J, with 4 bases between. CDR3 size: 12 residues.

This chain connects TRBV5-1 to TRBJ2-1, with D perhaps TRBD2 (6 bases). Between the trimmed V and J ends, which lost 3 bases and 7 bases, there was a span of 11 bases. The CDR3 covers 13 residues. Germline lookup yields CDR1 SGHRS and CDR2 YFSETQ. CDR3 DNA sequence: TGCGCCAGCAGCTCGGGACTTTCAAATGAGCAGTTCTTC. It yields the protein CASSSGLSNEQFF. Full variable domain (remainder filled in from reference TRBV5-1 and TRBJ2-1): KAGVTQTPRYLIKTRGQQVTLSCSPISGHRSVSWYQQTPGQGLQFLFEYFSETQRNKGNFPGRFSGRQFSNSRSEMNVSTLELGDSALYLCASSSGLSNEQFFGPGTRLTVL.

The rearrangement uses TRBV7-2 and TRBJ2-6; no clear D. The length of the CDR3 is 13 residues. The germline V gene has CDR1 SGHTA and CDR2 FQGNSA. Trimming shortened V by 3 bases and J by 3 bases, and 3 bases separated the two germline ends. CDR3 amino acids: CASSFFGANVLTF. CDR3 nucleotides: TGTGCCAGCAGCTTCTTTGGGGCCAACGTCCTGACTTTC.

This chain connects TRBV20-1 to TRBJ2-7; either TRBD1 or TRBD2 may supply D (5 bases each). The V end was cut by 5 bases, the J end by 5 bases, with 16 bases between. From germline, CDR1 is DFQATT and CDR2 SNEGSKA (reference sequence). The CDR3 length is 13 residues. CDR3 in DNA: TGCAGTGCTCTGAGGGGACGAAGGGACGAGCAGTACTTC. Amino acids: CSALRGRRDEQYF.

V and J are TRBV2 and TRBJ1-5; weak D call: TRBD1 (5 bases). From germline, CDR1 is SNHLY and CDR2 FYNNEI. The V end lost 5 bases, the J end lost 0 bases, and 11 bases lay between the germline ends. This CDR3 is built from 15 residues. The CDR3 DNA is TGTGCCAGCAGTATACAGGTCTATAGCAATCAGCCCCAGCATTTT. Translated: CASSIQVYSNQPQHF.